This T cell receptor (beta chain) derives from a study of CD8 T cells in Susac syndrome. RNA, at about 0.5 to 1 ug, was reverse transcribed with random hexamers. Amplification of TCR beta CDR3 across 54 Vbeta and 13 Jbeta was performed with immunoSEQ multiplex PCR. TCRdb reanalysed the immunoSEQ multiplex PCR reads using MiXCR and keeps one entry per CDR3 protein. The repertoire consists of about 90,000 distinct CDR3 sequences, with approximately 92% occurring once and the leading ten covering around 0.34%. There are 11 residues in the CDR3. CDR1 DFQATT and CDR2 SNEGSKA come from the germline V gene (reference sequence). Trimming pared 6 bases from V and 6 bases from J, leaving 9 bases between.

The V gene is TRBV20-1, the J gene TRBJ2-1; D is ambiguous. The material sequenced was CD8+ T cells from PBMCs. The sequence derives from a human donor in good health. For the CDR3, the DNA is TGCAGTGCCCCATCTAGCAATGAGCAGTTCTTC. Translating it yields CSAPSSNEQFF.